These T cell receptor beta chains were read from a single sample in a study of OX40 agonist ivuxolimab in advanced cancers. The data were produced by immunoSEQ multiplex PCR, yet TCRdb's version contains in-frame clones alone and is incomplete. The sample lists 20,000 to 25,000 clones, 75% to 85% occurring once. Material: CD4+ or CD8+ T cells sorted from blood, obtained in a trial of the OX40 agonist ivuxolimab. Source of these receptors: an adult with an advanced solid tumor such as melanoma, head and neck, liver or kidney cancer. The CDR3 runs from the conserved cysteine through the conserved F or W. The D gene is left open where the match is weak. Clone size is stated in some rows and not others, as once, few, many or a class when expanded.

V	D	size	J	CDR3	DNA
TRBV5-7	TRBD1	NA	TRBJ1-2	CASSLTGDYGYTF	TGTGCCAGCAGCCTAACAGGGGACTATGGCTACACCTTC
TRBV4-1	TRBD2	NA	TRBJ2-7	CASSHEPGLANEQYF	TGCGCCAGCAGCCATGAACCGGGACTAGCTAACGAGCAGTACTTC
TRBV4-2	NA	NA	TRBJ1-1	CASSHSGATDREAFF	TGTGCCAGCAGCCATTCCGGGGCTACCGACCGTGAAGCTTTCTTT
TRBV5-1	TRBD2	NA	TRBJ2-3	CASSPRTSGRFTDTQYF	TGCGCCAGCAGCCCCCGGACTAGCGGGAGGTTTACAGATACGCAGTATTTT
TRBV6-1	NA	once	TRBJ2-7	CASRSSGSTIYEQYF	TGTGCCAGCAGATCTTCAGGGTCAACTATCTACGAGCAGTACTTC
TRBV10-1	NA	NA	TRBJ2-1	CASSETGSGDEQFF	TGCGCCAGCAGTGAAACGGGGTCGGGGGATGAGCAGTTCTTC
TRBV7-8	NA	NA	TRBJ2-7	CASSSPTYEQYF	TGTGCCAGCAGCTCACCTACCTACGAGCAGTACTTC
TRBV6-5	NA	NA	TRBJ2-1	CASRMESSYNEQFF	TGTGCCAGCCGGATGGAGTCCTCCTACAATGAGCAGTTCTTC
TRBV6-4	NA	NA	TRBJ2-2	CASRKDGGTGELFF	TGTGCCAGCAGGAAGGACGGTGGGACCGGGGAGCTGTTTTTT
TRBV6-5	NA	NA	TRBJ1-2	CASSYSMDSYGYTF	TGTGCCAGCAGTTACTCGATGGACAGCTATGGCTACACCTTC
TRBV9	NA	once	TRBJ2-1	CASSVGTGGWDEQFF	TGTGCCAGCAGCGTAGGAACAGGAGGTTGGGATGAGCAGTTCTTC
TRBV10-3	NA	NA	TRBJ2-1	CAISEGPTFGNEQFF	TGTGCCATCAGTGAGGGACCTACTTTCGGGAATGAGCAGTTCTTC
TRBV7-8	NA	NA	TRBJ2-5	CASRSKGEELFQETQYF	TGTGCCAGCAGATCCAAGGGGGAGGAGTTGTTTCAAGAGACCCAGTACTTC
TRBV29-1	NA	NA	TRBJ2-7	CSVGGGEQYF	TGCAGCGTTGGAGGGGGCGAGCAGTACTTC
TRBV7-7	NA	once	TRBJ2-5	CASSPPGARETQYF	TGTGCTAGCAGCCCCCCGGGGGCGCGAGAGACCCAGTACTTC
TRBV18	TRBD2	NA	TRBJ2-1	CASSPFPGGPMVGDEQFF	TGTGCCAGCTCACCTTTTCCGGGAGGGCCAATGGTGGGCGATGAGCAGTTCTTC
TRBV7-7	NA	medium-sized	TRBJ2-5	CASSSITDQETQYF	TGTGCTAGCAGCTCAATTACAGATCAAGAGACCCAGTACTTC
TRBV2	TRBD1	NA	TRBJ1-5	CASSGTGVYSNQPQHF	TGTGCCAGTTCCGGGACAGGAGTATATAGCAATCAGCCCCAGCATTTT
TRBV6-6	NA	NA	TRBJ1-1	CASNLREGTEAFF	TGTGCCAGCAACCTCAGGGAGGGGACTGAAGCTTTCTTT
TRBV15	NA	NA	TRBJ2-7	CATSSLQGQQYF	TGTGCCACCAGCAGCCTACAGGGACAGCAGTACTTC
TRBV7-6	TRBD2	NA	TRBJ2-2	CASSSGLAVRGELFF	TGTGCCAGCAGCTCGGGACTAGCGGTTCGCGGGGAGCTGTTTTTT
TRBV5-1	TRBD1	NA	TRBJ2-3	CASSPGQGVVDTQYF	TGCGCCAGCAGCCCGGGACAGGGGGTTGTGGATACGCAGTATTTT
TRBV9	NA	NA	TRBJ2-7	CASSVMSGSYEQYF	TGTGCCAGCAGCGTTATGTCAGGCTCCTACGAGCAGTACTTC
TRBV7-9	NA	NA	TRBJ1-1	CASSSPTTEAFF	TGTGCCAGCAGCTCGCCAACCACTGAAGCTTTCTTT
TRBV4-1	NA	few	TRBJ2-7	CASSQEPHQAYEQYF	TGCGCCAGCAGCCAAGAGCCCCATCAGGCCTACGAGCAGTACTTC
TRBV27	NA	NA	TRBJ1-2	CASSRTELYGYTF	TGTGCCAGCAGTCGGACAGAGCTTTATGGCTACACCTTC